One sample yielded the 29 T cell receptor beta chains listed below, sequenced in a study of T cell repertoires in cytomegalovirus infection. Each CDR3 protein gets one entry after TCRdb re-called the reads with MiXCR. Of approximately 990,000 distinct CDR3 sequences in the sample, 30% to 40% are singletons; the top ten hold around 15%. These TCRs' antigens remain unknown. The specimen comprised cultured CD8+ T cells from PBMCs, sampled from culture after CMV antigen stimulation. The source is a human donor in good health (CMV status not recorded). Some clones in this sample may be carry-over from other donors' samples.

The V gene is TRBV11-2, the J gene TRBJ2-1; tentatively, D is TRBD2 (7 bases). Germline CDR1 and CDR2: SGHAT and FQNNGV. V dropped 1 base and J dropped 8 bases, with 21 bases sitting between them. This CDR3 is built from 17 residues. CDR3 coding DNA: TGTGCCAGCAGCTTAGGGGAGGGGGGGGGCCTCTCCCATGAGCAGTTCTTC. This codes for CASSLGEGGGLSHEQFF.

The chain uses TRBV12-3 or TRBV12-4 and TRBJ1-6, with no clear D. The CDR3 consists of 15 residues. The ends were cut back, 7 bases at V and 5 bases at J, with 15 bases in the middle. The chain's CDR3 is CASTPPGINNSPLHF. The CDR3 DNA follows: TGTGCCAGCACTCCTCCAGGCATCAATAATTCACCCCTCCACTTT.

This clonotype was picked up a small number of times. The chain is built from TRBV12-3 or TRBV12-4 and TRBJ1-1, with a possible D match to TRBD1 (6 bases). The ends were cut back, 5 bases at V and 9 bases at J, with 13 bases in the middle. The length of the CDR3 is 12 residues. In DNA form, the CDR3 reads TGTGCCAGCAGTGCCCGGGACATTAAAGCTTTCTTT. Translated: CASSARDIKAFF.

The chain uses TRBV7-3 and TRBJ2-7, with D perhaps matching TRBD1 or TRBD2 (6 bases each). The CDR3 is made up of 14 amino acids. CDR1 SGHTA and CDR2 FQGTGA come from the germline V gene. Trimming took 4 bases from V and 4 from J, leaving 14 bases between them. The CDR3 DNA reads as TGTGCCAGCAGCTCAAAGAGGGGGGAGTACGAGCAGTACTTC. Its protein is CASSSKRGEYEQYF.

The genes are TRBV2 and TRBJ2-1; TRBD2 aligns across 8 bases. In germline, CDR1 is SNHLY, CDR2 FYNNEI. The CDR3 length is 18 residues. J gave up 2 bases and V 3 bases, and 12 bases lay outside the gene matches. As DNA, the CDR3 is TGTGCCAGCAGTGATTCAGGTGGAGCGGGGGAGACCTACAATGAGCAGTTCTTC. Translating it yields CASSDSGGAGETYNEQFF.

The table lists this clonotype with a few counts. The chain joins TRBV7-8 to TRBJ1-2; 7 nucleotides match TRBD1. With V trimmed by 4 bases and J by 0 bases, 14 bases remained unmatched. CDR1 is SGHVS and CDR2 is FQNEAQ in the germline V gene. The CDR3 is 18 amino acids. The CDR3 sequence is CASSYDRVGPTPNYGYTF. The DNA of the CDR3 is TGTGCCAGCAGCTACGACAGGGTAGGACCAACTCCTAACTATGGCTACACCTTC.

J is TRBJ2-7 and V is TRBV24-1; D gene uncertain. The length of the CDR3 is 14 residues. The V gene's germline CDR1 is KGHDR and CDR2 SFDVKD. The V end lost 5 bases, the J end lost 3 bases, and 13 bases lay between the germline ends. The CDR3 loop is CATSALLRFYEQYV. CDR3 DNA: TGTGCCACCAGTGCCCTATTGCGGTTCTACGAGCAGTACGTC.

In this sample, this clonotype turned up once. The chain carries TRBV6-6 and TRBJ1-5, with D perhaps matching TRBD1 (5 bases). Germline values: CDR1 MNHNY, CDR2 SVGAGI (reference sequence). CDR3 length: 15 residues. The V and J ends lost 2 bases and 2 bases respectively, with 10 bases between them. CDR3 in amino acids: CASSYTGGGNQPQHF. In nucleotides, the CDR3 is TGTGCCAGCAGTTACACGGGGGGGGGCAATCAGCCCCAGCATTTT.

V gene TRBV6-4 combines with J gene TRBJ1-2, with D possibly being TRBD1 (6 bases). CDR1 is MRHNA and CDR2 is SNTAGT in the germline V gene. The CDR3 contains 16 residues. V lost 5 bases and J lost 2, with 18 bases in between. CDR3 amino acids: CASSQNHREPNYGYTF. DNA of the CDR3: TGTGCCAGCAGTCAAAATCACAGGGAGCCAAACTATGGCTACACCTTC.

Of note for this clonotype: A read error is possible here, since a much larger clone lies one base away. Because it lacks the conserved phenylalanine or tryptophan at the end, this CDR3 is likely a read error. The rearrangement uses TRBV7-8 and TRBJ1-2; D call uncertain. The CDR3 spans 13 residues. Germline CDR1 reads SGHVS; CDR2 reads FQNEAQ. V gave up 5 bases and J gave up 4 bases, with 11 bases separating them. The CDR3 here is CASSAGRSYGYTL. CDR3 DNA: TGTGCCAGCAGCGCTGGACGGTCCTATGGCTACACCCTC.

In this sample, this clonotype turned up a few times. The V gene is TRBV20-1, the J gene TRBJ2-2, with 7 bases identical to TRBD2. The CDR3 has 14 amino acids. Germline V CDR1 and CDR2: DFQATT, SNEGSKA (reference sequence). With 6 bases clipped from V and 4 bases from J, the junction kept 8 bases outside the gene matches. For the CDR3, the DNA is TGCAGTGCCAACAGACTAGCCTCCACCGGGGAGCTGTTTTTT. It codes for CSANRLASTGELFF.

V gene TRBV6-2 or TRBV6-3 combines with J gene TRBJ2-7; D might be TRBD1 or TRBD2, each matching 5 bases. V was cut by 6 bases and J by 1 base, with 16 bases left in between. Germline-derived CDR1 and CDR2 are MNHEY and SVGEGT. This CDR3 contains 15 residues. The CDR3 DNA reads as TGTGCCAGCAGCGAAACGGGGCTGTCGTCCTACGAGCAGTACGTC. Translating it yields CASSETGLSSYEQYV.

The chain links TRBV19 to TRBJ2-3; a possible D gene is TRBD1 (5 bases). The CDR3 extends over 16 amino acids. From germline, CDR1 is LNHDA and CDR2 SQIVND (reference sequence). Trimming shortened V by 1 base and J by 4 bases, and 15 bases separated the two germline ends. CDR3 sequence (DNA): TGTGCCAGTAGTATAGCAAGCAGGGCCAGGTCAGATACGCAGTATTTT. Amino acids: CASSIASRARSDTQYF.

This clonotype was seen only a few times. CDR3 coding DNA: TGTGCCAGCAGCCTCCGATATGGTGGGCCGTCTAGCACAGATACGCAGTATTTT. Protein product: CASSLRYGGPSSTDTQYF. The chain is built from TRBV7-8 and TRBJ2-3; D is undetermined. The CDR3 extends over 18 amino acids. Germline CDR1 reads SGHVS; CDR2 reads FQNEAQ. V dropped 5 bases and J dropped 0 bases, with 21 bases sitting between them.

The chain combines TRBV12-3 or TRBV12-4 with TRBJ1-1; D is unclear. Trimming stripped 4 bases from V and 1 base from J, with 13 bases between. The CDR3 totals 15 residues. CDR3 DNA sequence: TGTGCCAGCAGTTGGCCCCGGGATCCGAACACTGAAGCTTTCTTT. Its protein is CASSWPRDPNTEAFF.

This clonotype was detected ten times or more. The chain links TRBV7-9 to TRBJ1-5; D perhaps matches TRBD1 (6 bases). V lost 5 bases, J lost 5 bases, and 13 bases lay in between. The germline CDR1 and CDR2 sequences are SEHNR and FQNEAQ (reference sequence). The CDR3 has 14 amino acids. In DNA form, the CDR3 reads TGTGCCAGCAGCACCGGGGGGCGCGATCAGCCCCAGCATTTT. Translation: CASSTGGRDQPQHF.

This clonotype was observed a handful of times. The V and J genes are TRBV6-8 and TRBJ1-2; 7 bases line up with TRBD1. Looked up from germline, CDR1 is MNHGY and CDR2 is SAAAGT. V trimming: 6 bases; J trimming: 2 bases; junction bases outside the gene matches: 9. This CDR3 has 15 residues. For the CDR3, the DNA is TGTGCCAGCAGGCCCCGGGACAGCTTAAACTATGGCTACACCTTC. Amino acid sequence: CASRPRDSLNYGYTF.

In its sample, this clonotype was seen a few times. V and J are TRBV6-2 or TRBV6-3 and TRBJ2-1; D is undetermined. Trimming removed 0 bases from V and 3 bases from J, with 12 bases in between. CDR3 size: 16 residues. CDR1 is MNHEY and CDR2 is SVGEGT in the germline V gene. The CDR3 loop reads CASSYSAVFGYNEQFF. The DNA of the CDR3 is TGTGCCAGCAGTTACTCGGCAGTCTTTGGCTACAATGAGCAGTTCTTC.

A remark on this clonotype: Compared with germline, one end of the junction differs, possibly owing to a read error. The chain combines TRBV7-9 with TRBJ2-7, with D perhaps matching TRBD1 or TRBD2 (5 bases each). The CDR3 is 15 residues long. Looked up from germline, CDR1 is SEHNR and CDR2 is FQNEAQ (reference sequence). This chain's CDR3 is CASSYRDEGIYEHYF. Written as DNA, the CDR3 is TGTGCCAGCAGCTACCGGGACGAAGGGATCTACGAGCACTACTTC.

The chain couples TRBV29-1 to TRBJ2-1, with a weak D call TRBD2 (6 bases). The V gene lost 3 bases and the J gene lost 0 bases, with 15 bases spanning the gap. Looked up from germline, CDR1 is SQVTM and CDR2 is ANQGSEA. The CDR3 is 16 amino acids. CDR3: CSVDKASEGSYNEQFF. DNA for the CDR3: TGCAGCGTTGATAAGGCTAGCGAGGGCTCCTACAATGAGCAGTTCTTC.

The rearrangement joins TRBV12-3 or TRBV12-4 to TRBJ2-1; D gene unclear. V was cut by 3 bases and J by 6 bases, with 9 bases left in between. This CDR3 region has 13 residues. CDR3: CASSFARLNEQFF. In DNA, the CDR3 is TGTGCCAGCAGTTTTGCTAGACTCAATGAGCAGTTCTTC.

The chain recombines TRBV4-1 with TRBJ1-2, with a tentative D call TRBD1 (5 bases). V shed 0 bases and J shed 5 bases, with 13 bases lying between them. CDR1 and CDR2 (germline): MGHRA, YSYEKL. The CDR3 runs 15 residues. DNA of the CDR3: TGCGCCAGCAGCCAAGAAGAACATTCAGGGTATGGCTACACCTTC. Protein: CASSQEEHSGYGYTF.

This clonotype was recorded a few times. The chain links TRBV4-1 to TRBJ2-5; the match to TRBD1 covers 7 bases. CDR3 length equals 18 residues. V dropped 1 base and J dropped 0; count of bases not matched to a gene: 11. Germline V gives CDR1 MGHRA, CDR2 YSYEKL. In nucleotides, the CDR3 is TGCGCCAGCAGCCAAGCCTTGGCACAGGGGAGCCACCAAGAGACCCAGTACTTC. Translating it yields CASSQALAQGSHQETQYF.

This clonotype has only a few counts. V and J are TRBV27 and TRBJ1-1; 8 bases are a match to TRBD1. The germline V gene has CDR1 MNHEY and CDR2 SMNVEV (reference sequence). Trimming at V came to 3 bases and at J to 1 base, leaving 7 bases not matched to a gene. The CDR3 loop spans 16 amino acids. This CDR3 reads CASSLWQGAQNTEAFF. The CDR3 DNA is TGTGCCAGCAGTTTGTGGCAGGGGGCACAGAACACTGAAGCTTTCTTT.

On this clonotype: The junction differs from germline at one of its ends, possibly a read error. The chain carries TRBV4-1 and TRBJ1-1; the D gene is possibly TRBD1 (6 bases). This CDR3 comprises 15 residues. In germline, CDR1 is MGHRA, CDR2 YSYEKL. This CDR3 is CASSLPTTGFTEAFF. DNA for the CDR3: TGTGCCAGCAGTCTACCCACAACAGGGTTTACTGAAGCTTTCTTT.

This clonotype was recorded many times. V and J are TRBV7-2 and TRBJ1-1; D not certain. This CDR3 is 14 amino acids long. V dropped 8 bases and J dropped 5 bases, with 18 bases sitting between them. Germline lookup yields CDR1 SGHTA and CDR2 FQGNSA. The CDR3 bases are TGTGCCAGCCGGGCCGGCCTATTTAGTACTGAAGCTTTCTTT. Translated: CASRAGLFSTEAFF.

This clonotype was picked up a small number of times. V is TRBV5-1 and J is TRBJ1-1; D remains unclear. Trimming pared 3 bases from V and 1 base from J, leaving 16 bases between. This CDR3 is built from 16 residues. From germline, CDR1 is SGHRS and CDR2 YFSETQ. The CDR3 spells CASSSRTQVENTEAFF. In DNA form, the CDR3 reads TGCGCCAGCAGCTCCCGAACCCAAGTGGAGAACACTGAAGCTTTCTTT. Full variable domain (rest looked up from reference TRBV5-1 and TRBJ1-1): KAGVTQTPRYLIKTRGQQVTLSCSPISGHRSVSWYQQTPGQGLQFLFEYFSETQRNKGNFPGRFSGRQFSNSRSEMNVSTLELGDSALYLCASSSRTQVENTEAFFGQGTRLTVV.

This clonotype was observed a few times. The rearrangement uses TRBV7-6 and TRBJ1-1; tentatively, D is TRBD1 (6 bases). The CDR3 is 13 residues long. Germline values: CDR1 SGHVS, CDR2 FNYEAQ. In nucleotides, the CDR3 is TGTGGGACTCGGGGGGCGTTGAGCACTGAAGCTTTCTTT. Translated: CGTRGALSTEAFF.

This clonotype was seen at least ten times. V usage is TRBV7-6 and J usage is TRBJ2-3; 8 nucleotides line up with TRBD2. Germline CDR1 and CDR2: SGHVS and FNYEAQ. V trimming: 4 bases; J trimming: 6 bases; junction bases outside the gene matches: 6. This CDR3 has 14 residues. The CDR3 bases are TGTGCCAGCAGCTCGGGAGGGGGGTATGATACGCAGTATTTT. This sequence encodes CASSSGGGYDTQYF.